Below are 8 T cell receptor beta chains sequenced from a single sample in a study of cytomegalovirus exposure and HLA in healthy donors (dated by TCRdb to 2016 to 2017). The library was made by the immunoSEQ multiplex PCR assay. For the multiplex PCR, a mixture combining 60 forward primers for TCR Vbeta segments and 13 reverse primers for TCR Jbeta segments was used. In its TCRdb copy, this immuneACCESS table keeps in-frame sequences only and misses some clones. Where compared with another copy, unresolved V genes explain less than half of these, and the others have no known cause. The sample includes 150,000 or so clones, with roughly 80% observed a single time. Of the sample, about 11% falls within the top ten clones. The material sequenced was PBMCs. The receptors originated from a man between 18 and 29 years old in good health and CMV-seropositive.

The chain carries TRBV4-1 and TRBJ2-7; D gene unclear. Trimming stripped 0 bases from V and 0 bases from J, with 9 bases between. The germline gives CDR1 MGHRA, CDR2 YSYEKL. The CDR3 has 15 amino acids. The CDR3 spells CASSQDPAGSYEQYF. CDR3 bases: TGCGCCAGCAGCCAAGACCCTGCCGGCTCCTACGAGCAGTACTTC.

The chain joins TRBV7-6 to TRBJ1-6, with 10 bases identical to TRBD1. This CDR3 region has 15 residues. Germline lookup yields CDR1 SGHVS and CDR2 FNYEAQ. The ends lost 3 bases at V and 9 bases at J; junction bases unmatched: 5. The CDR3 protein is CASSFGGQGISPLHF. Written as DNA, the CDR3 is TGTGCCAGCAGCTTCGGGGGACAGGGGATTTCACCCCTCCACTTT.

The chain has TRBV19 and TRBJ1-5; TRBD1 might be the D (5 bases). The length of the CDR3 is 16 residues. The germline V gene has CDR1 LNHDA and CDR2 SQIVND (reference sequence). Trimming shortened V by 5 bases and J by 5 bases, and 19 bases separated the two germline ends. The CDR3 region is CASSGTLGSGDQPQHF. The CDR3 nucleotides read TGTGCCAGTAGTGGGACGTTGGGCAGCGGGGATCAGCCCCAGCATTTT.

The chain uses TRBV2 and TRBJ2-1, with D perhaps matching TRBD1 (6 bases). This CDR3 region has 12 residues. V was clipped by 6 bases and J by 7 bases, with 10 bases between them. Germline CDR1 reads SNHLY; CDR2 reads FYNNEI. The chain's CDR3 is CASSAQGNEQFF. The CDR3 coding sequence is TGTGCCAGCAGCGCACAGGGAAATGAGCAGTTCTTC.

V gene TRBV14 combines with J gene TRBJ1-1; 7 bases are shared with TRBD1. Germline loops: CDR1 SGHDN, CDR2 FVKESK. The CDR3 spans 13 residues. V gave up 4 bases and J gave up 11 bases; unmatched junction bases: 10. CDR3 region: CASSPRQGGTAFF. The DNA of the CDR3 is TGTGCCAGCAGCCCCCGACAGGGCGGAACGGCTTTCTTT.

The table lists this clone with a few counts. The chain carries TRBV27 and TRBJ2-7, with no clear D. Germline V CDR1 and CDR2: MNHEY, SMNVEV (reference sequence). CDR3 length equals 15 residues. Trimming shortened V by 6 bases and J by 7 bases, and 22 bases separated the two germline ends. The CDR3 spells CASRTAGDREKEQYF. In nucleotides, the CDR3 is TGTGCCAGCAGAACAGCCGGCGACCGAGAAAAGGAGCAGTACTTC.

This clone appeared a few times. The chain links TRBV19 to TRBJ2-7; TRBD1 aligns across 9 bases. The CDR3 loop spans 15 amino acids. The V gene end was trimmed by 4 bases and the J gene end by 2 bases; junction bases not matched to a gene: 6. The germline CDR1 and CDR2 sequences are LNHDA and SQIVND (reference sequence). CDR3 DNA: TGTGCCAGTAGTACCCCCGGGACAGGGACCTACGAGCAGTACTTC. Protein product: CASSTPGTGTYEQYF.

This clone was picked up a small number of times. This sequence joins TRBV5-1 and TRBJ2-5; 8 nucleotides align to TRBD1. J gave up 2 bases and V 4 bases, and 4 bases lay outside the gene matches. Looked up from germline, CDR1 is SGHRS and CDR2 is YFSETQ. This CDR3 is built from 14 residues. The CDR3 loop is CASSRTGLQETQYF. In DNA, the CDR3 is TGCGCCAGCAGCCGGACAGGGCTACAAGAGACCCAGTACTTC.